Below are 3 T cell receptor beta chains sequenced from a single sample in a study of blood T cell repertoires in COVID-19. The data were produced by immunoSEQ multiplex PCR, yet TCRdb's version contains in-frame clones alone and is incomplete. The sample records about 330,000 clones, roughly 82% being singletons. The sequenced sample consisted of peripheral blood. Receptors originate from a woman aged 50 to 65 with acute or convalescent COVID-19.

The genes are TRBV7-3 and TRBJ2-1; D unresolved. Trimming cost V 4 bases and J 7 bases, with 8 bases left between them. The CDR3 spans 12 residues. Germline CDR1 reads SGHTA; CDR2 reads FQGTGA. CDR3 loop: CASSSSDNEQFF. Written as DNA, the CDR3 is TGTGCCAGCAGCTCCTCAGATAATGAGCAGTTCTTC.

The V gene is TRBV28, the J gene TRBJ1-3; 8 positions agree with TRBD1. The CDR3 is made up of 14 amino acids. J lost 7 bases, V lost 5 bases, and 7 bases had no gene match. Per the germline V gene, CDR1 is MDHEN and CDR2 is SYDVKM. DNA of the CDR3: TGTGCCAGCAGTCCTCGGACAGGGATGAACACCATATATTTT. Translated, it gives CASSPRTGMNTIYF. The full variable domain, in which reference TRBV28 and TRBJ1-3 provide the parts outside the CDR3, is DVKVTQSSRYLVKRTGEKVFLECVQDMDHENMFWYRQDPGLGLRLIYFSYDVKMKEKGDIPEGYSVSREKKERFSLILESASTNQTSMYLCASSPRTGMNTIYFGEGSWLTVV.

This clone was seen more than once but under ten times. The chain recombines TRBV7-2 with TRBJ2-1, with TRBD2 matching over 8 bases. V shed 2 bases, J shed 3 bases, and the junction held 3 bases outside the gene matches. The CDR3 is 15 residues long. Per germline, CDR1 SGHTA and CDR2 FQGNSA. The CDR3 DNA reads as TGTGCCAGCAGCTTAATCAGCGGGGGCTACAATGAGCAGTTCTTC. This gives the protein CASSLISGGYNEQFF.